Listed below are T cell receptor beta chains from one sample, sequenced in a study of T cell responses to AZD1222 COVID-19 vaccine. Assay used: immunoSEQ multiplex PCR; TCRdb lists only in-frame clones, some missing. In the table there are 90,000 to 110,000 clones, 70% to 90% of which are singletons. The sequences come from peripheral blood, collected on day 0 of AZD1222 vaccination. These receptors all stem from an adult in good health. Both conserved end residues are part of each CDR3. A D gene is named only where the DNA matches it firmly. For some rows the clone size is stated as once, few or many, or as a class when expanded; others skip it.

NA	TRBV29-1	NA	TRBJ1-1	TGCAGCGCTACCCAACGAAAGAACACTGAAGCTTTCTTT	CSATQRKNTEAFF
once	TRBV21-1	NA	TRBJ1-1	TGTGCCAGCAGCACGTGGAGGAACACTGAAGCTTTCTTT	CASSTWRNTEAFF
NA	TRBV6-5	NA	TRBJ1-6	TGTGCCAGCGAGGACGGGAATTCACCCCTCCACTTT	CASEDGNSPLHF
once	TRBV2	NA	TRBJ1-2	TGTGCCAGCAGTGAAGCAATCGATTCTTCCTTTGGCTACACCTTC	CASSEAIDSSFGYTF
NA	TRBV19	NA	TRBJ1-6	TGTGCCAGTAGTCGGGGGAACGGACCCCTCCACTTT	CASSRGNGPLHF
NA	TRBV4-1	NA	TRBJ1-3	TGCGCCAGCAGCCCCTTCAATACATACTCTGGAAACACCATATATTTT	CASSPFNTYSGNTIYF
NA	TRBV19	TRBD2	TRBJ2-1	TGTGCCAGTAGTACCTCCCTAGCGGGAGGTTACAATGAGCAGTTCTTC	CASSTSLAGGYNEQFF
NA	TRBV9	NA	TRBJ2-2	TGTGCCAGCAGCTTTAGTTCGGGGATTGGGCTTGTCGGGGAGCTGTTTTTT	CASSFSSGIGLVGELFF
once	TRBV12-5	NA	TRBJ1-1	TGTGCTAGTGTTCGGGACTCACGGCACACTGAAGCTTTCTTT	CASVRDSRHTEAFF
NA	TRBV6-2/TRBV6-3	NA	TRBJ1-2	TGTGCCAGCAGTTACTCGAGAGTTTCAGGGCAAGTATATGGCTACACCTTC	CASSYSRVSGQVYGYTF
NA	TRBV7-6	TRBD1	TRBJ1-2	TGTGCCAGCAGCTTAGTGTGCCGGGACAGGGAGGTTGAGGGCTATGGCTACACCTTC	CASSLVCRDREVEGYGYTF
NA	TRBV19	TRBD1	TRBJ2-2	TGTGCCAGTACGACCAGGGGGCTAGGGACTGGGGAGCTGTTTTTT	CASTTRGLGTGELFF
once	TRBV28	TRBD2	TRBJ2-5	TGTGCCAGCAGTTTCTCGGGGGGGTTGGAGACCCAGTACTTC	CASSFSGGLETQYF
NA	TRBV6-5	TRBD2	TRBJ2-7	TGTGCCAGCAGATCTAGCGGGAGCCATTCCTACGAGCAGTACTTC	CASRSSGSHSYEQYF
NA	TRBV19	NA	TRBJ1-1	TGTGCCAGTAGTATGGCAGTAGAGGCTTTCTTT	CASSMAVEAFF
NA	TRBV14	NA	TRBJ2-3	TGTGCCAGCAGCCAAGTGCCGGCAGATACGCAGTATTTT	CASSQVPADTQYF
NA	TRBV7-9	NA	TRBJ2-1	TGTGCCAGCAGCGGATCCCTACAGGGCAATGAGCAGTTCTTC	CASSGSLQGNEQFF
NA	TRBV2	NA	TRBJ2-7	TGTGCCAGCAGTACCTACTACGAGCAGTACTTC	CASSTYYEQYF
NA	TRBV29-1	TRBD1	TRBJ2-7	TGCAGCGTTGTAGGGGGCGGCCAGGGCTACGAGCAGTACTTC	CSVVGGGQGYEQYF
NA	TRBV7-2	NA	TRBJ1-5	TGTGCCAGCAGCTTGACAGGTCCGGATCAGCCCCAGCATTTT	CASSLTGPDQPQHF
NA	TRBV10-3	NA	TRBJ1-5	TGTGCCATCAGTGAGTCGCCCCCAGGTGACAATCAGCCCCAGCATTTT	CAISESPPGDNQPQHF
NA	TRBV19	NA	TRBJ1-2	TGTGCCAGTAGTGATCTAGTGGCGGCGTATGGCTACACCTTC	CASSDLVAAYGYTF
NA	TRBV2	TRBD1	TRBJ1-4	TGTGCCGGCCAAGACAGGGGGGATGAAAAACTGTTTTTT	CAGQDRGDEKLFF
NA	TRBV25-1	NA	TRBJ1-3	TGTGCCAGCAGAACGGAGGGAGGGGGAGCTGGAAACACCATATATTTT	CASRTEGGGAGNTIYF
NA	TRBV13	NA	TRBJ2-5	TGTGCCAGCAGCTTAGGCAGGGGGGGAGAGACCCAGTACTTC	CASSLGRGGETQYF
NA	TRBV5-6	TRBD1	TRBJ2-7	TGTGCCAGCAGCTTGGCAGGCAGGGGGCGAGACGAGCAGTACTTC	CASSLAGRGRDEQYF
NA	TRBV7-6	NA	TRBJ2-5	TGTGCCAGCAGCTCGGGACGTTTGGTCCGGGCGGAGACCCAGTACTTC	CASSSGRLVRAETQYF
NA	TRBV15	NA	TRBJ1-2	TGTGCCACCAGCAAGGATGCAGACGCCTATGGCTACACCTTC	CATSKDADAYGYTF
NA	TRBV7-8	TRBD1	TRBJ2-7	TGTGCCAGCAGCCCTCGGGACAGGGCGGAAGAGCAGTACTTC	CASSPRDRAEEQYF
NA	TRBV25-1	NA	TRBJ1-3	TGTGCCAGCAGCAGGGACCAAAACACCATATATTTT	CASSRDQNTIYF
NA	TRBV3-1/TRBV3-2	NA	TRBJ1-6	TGTGCCAGCAGCCCCGGGTTGGGGGGCGCATCCTATAATTCACCCCTCCACTTT	CASSPGLGGASYNSPLHF
NA	TRBV20-1	TRBD1	TRBJ1-2	TGCAGTGTTTCACAGGGGGCAGGCTACACCTTC	CSVSQGAGYTF
NA	TRBV4-1	TRBD1	TRBJ1-1	TGCGCCAGCAGGACAGGGAAGAACACTGAAGCTTTCTTT	CASRTGKNTEAFF
NA	TRBV15	NA	TRBJ2-1	TGTGCCACCAGCCCCCCGAGCTCCTACAATGAGCAGTTCTTC	CATSPPSSYNEQFF
NA	TRBV10-3	NA	TRBJ1-5	TGTGCCATCAGTGCGACGAACAGCAATCAGCCCCAGCATTTT	CAISATNSNQPQHF
NA	TRBV6-5	NA	TRBJ1-3	TGTGCCAGCAGTTCCCTCGGTGGCCGCATATATTTT	CASSSLGGRIYF
NA	TRBV6-5	NA	TRBJ1-2	TGTGCCAGCAGACCACATGAAGGCTATGGCTACACCTTC	CASRPHEGYGYTF
NA	TRBV3-1/TRBV3-2	TRBD1	TRBJ2-5	TGTGCCAGCAGCCAAGTGGGGACAGGGGGAGAGACCCAGTACTTC	CASSQVGTGGETQYF
NA	TRBV4-3	NA	TRBJ1-5	TGCGCCAGCAGCCTCTCTCTCAATCAGCCCCAGCATTTT	CASSLSLNQPQHF
NA	TRBV2	NA	TRBJ2-1	TGTGCCAGCGGATCGGGCCTTGTCCATGAGCAGTTCTTC	CASGSGLVHEQFF
few	TRBV2	TRBD2	TRBJ2-7	TGTGCCAGCAGTTCTAACGGGGGGATCTACGAGCAGTACTTC	CASSSNGGIYEQYF
once	TRBV28	NA	TRBJ2-2	TGTGCCAGCCAAAATCAAAGAGCACGCGGGGAGCTGTTTTTT	CASQNQRARGELFF